Each of the 11 T cell receptor beta chains below was sequenced from the same sample in a study of STAT5B mutations in CD4+ large granular lymphocyte leukemia. Assay used: immunoSEQ multiplex PCR; TCRdb lists only in-frame clones, some missing. The data show under 35,000 clones, with around 90% seen just once and about 0.41% held by the top ten. What was sequenced was CD4+ T cells from blood buffy coats. All receptors come from a human donor in good health.

This rearrangement joins TRBV28 to TRBJ2-7; no definite D call. There are 13 residues in the CDR3. V lost 6 bases, J lost 1 base, and 10 bases lay in between. Per germline, CDR1 MDHEN and CDR2 SYDVKM. The CDR3 sequence: CASRPTSSYEQYF. The CDR3 bases are TGTGCCAGCAGGCCCACATCGTCCTACGAGCAGTACTTC.

This chain uses TRBV13 with TRBJ2-5; D may correspond to TRBD1 or TRBD2 (5 bases each). The CDR3 is made up of 14 amino acids. Per the germline V gene, CDR1 is PRHDT and CDR2 is FYEKMQ (reference sequence). The V gene lost 6 bases and the J gene lost 2 bases, with 13 bases spanning the gap. Here the CDR3 DNA reads TGTGCCAGCAGTCCACGGGACGGTCAAGAGACCCAGTACTTC. Amino acids: CASSPRDGQETQYF.

The V call is TRBV6-6, the J call TRBJ1-4, with 9 bases that match TRBD1. The CDR3 sequence is 14 residues long. With V trimmed by 6 bases and J by 5 bases, 4 bases remained unmatched. Germline values: CDR1 MNHNY, CDR2 SVGAGI (reference sequence). The CDR3: CASSPTGGNEKLFF. The CDR3 nucleotides are TGTGCCAGCAGCCCGACAGGGGGAAATGAAAAACTGTTTTTT.

The rearrangement uses TRBV29-1 and TRBJ1-3; tentatively, D is TRBD1 (6 bases). V lost 2 bases and J 4 bases, leaving 9 bases between the germline ends. Germline V lookup: CDR1 SQVTM, CDR2 ANQGSEA. The CDR3 runs to 13 residues. The CDR3 reads CSVERTAGNTIYF. CDR3 in DNA: TGCAGCGTTGAACGGACAGCAGGAAACACCATATATTTT.

V and J are TRBV27 and TRBJ1-3, with 7 positions matching TRBD1. The CDR3 has 14 residues. The germline V gene has CDR1 MNHEY and CDR2 SMNVEV (reference sequence). Trimming cost V 5 bases and J 2 bases; bases outside gene matches: 3. CDR3: CASSPGTAGNTIYF. In DNA, the CDR3 is TGTGCCAGCAGTCCCGGGACAGCTGGAAACACCATATATTTT.

The CDR3 bases are TGCGCCAGCAGTAAAGGACACCTGACTGAAGCTTTCTTT. Its translation is CASSKGHLTEAFF. The rearrangement uses TRBV10-1 and TRBJ1-1; TRBD1 might be the D (5 bases). This CDR3 is built from 13 residues. CDR1 and CDR2 (germline): WNHNN, SYGVQD (reference sequence). V gave up 5 bases and J gave up 5 bases, with 12 bases separating them.

This chain connects TRBV18 to TRBJ2-7; D gene ambiguous. Germline CDR1 is KGHSH and CDR2 is LQKENI. Trimming pared 3 bases from V and 2 bases from J, leaving 5 bases between. The CDR3 contains 12 residues. DNA for the CDR3: TGTGCCAGCTCACCCCAGACCTACGAGCAGTACTTC. This gives the protein CASSPQTYEQYF.

This sequence joins TRBV5-1 and TRBJ2-5; 7 bases are shared with TRBD2. The V gene's germline CDR1 is SGHRS and CDR2 YFSETQ. Trimming removed 0 bases from V and 5 bases from J; junction bases left unmatched: 10. The CDR3 spans 16 residues. The CDR3 sequence is CASSLAVAGVGETQYF. As DNA, the CDR3 is TGCGCCAGCAGCTTGGCCGTGGCGGGAGTAGGGGAGACCCAGTACTTC.

This chain joins TRBV6-5 and TRBJ1-2; possibly TRBD1 for D (6 bases). Germline CDR1 and CDR2: MNHEY and SVGAGI. Trimming took 2 bases from V and 3 from J, leaving 16 bases between them. The CDR3 extends over 16 amino acids. The CDR3 is CASSYAGGAFDYGYTF. The DNA for the CDR3 is TGTGCCAGCAGTTACGCGGGGGGGGCTTTTGACTATGGCTACACCTTC.

This chain joins TRBV7-3 and TRBJ1-6; D uncertain. Trimming stripped 2 bases from V and 6 bases from J, with 2 bases between. The CDR3 has 12 amino acids. Germline assignment: CDR1 SGHTA and CDR2 FQGTGA. The CDR3 here is CASSLPNSPLHF. The CDR3 DNA is TGTGCCAGCAGCTTACCTAATTCACCCCTCCACTTT.

This sequence joins TRBV28 and TRBJ2-7; 13 bases are a match to TRBD2. CDR1 and CDR2 from the germline V gene are MDHEN and SYDVKM. The J segment lost 4 bases and the V segment lost 5 bases, leaving 17 bases of the junction unmatched. This CDR3 contains 19 residues. The CDR3 protein is CASSQTGTSGVTGNYEQYF. CDR3 DNA sequence: TGTGCCAGCAGTCAAACCGGGACTAGCGGGGTTACCGGCAATTACGAGCAGTACTTC.